This passage covers 7 T cell receptor beta chains from one sample sequenced in a study of a mutant IDH1 vaccine in newly diagnosed glioma. Documented time point: week 11, during vaccination. Every vaccine dose comprised 300 ug of mutant IDH1 20-mer peptide plus topical imiquimod. Produced via immunoSEQ multiplex PCR; TCRdb's table is partial and in-frame only. The table records fewer than 65,000 clones, under 90% of them present only once. The antigens for these receptors are not known. The sequencing used PBMCs, collected from a glioma patient whose treatment included an IDH1 peptide vaccine. The receptor source for this set is a man aged 45-60 years with glioma.

The chain recombines TRBV7-8 with TRBJ1-2; 8 positions match TRBD1. CDR1 is SGHVS, CDR2 FQNEAQ, per germline. The CDR3 covers 16 residues. Trimming took 5 bases from V and 4 from J; bases not matched to a gene: 12. The CDR3 sequence: CASSTPDRAGTYGYTF. The CDR3 DNA follows: TGTGCCAGCAGCACCCCGGACAGGGCGGGGACCTATGGCTACACCTTC.

The chain is built from TRBV6-4 and TRBJ1-1; 9 bases are a match to TRBD1. After removal of 6 bases from V and 4 bases from J, the junction contained 6 bases not matched to a gene. The CDR3 covers 14 residues. Germline assignment: CDR1 MRHNA and CDR2 SNTAGT. The CDR3 here is CASSQTGGGTEAFF. The CDR3 region has the DNA TGTGCCAGCAGCCAGACAGGGGGAGGCACTGAAGCTTTCTTT.

V usage is TRBV7-2 and J usage is TRBJ1-3; 7 bases fit TRBD1. Germline V gives CDR1 SGHTA, CDR2 FQGNSA. This CDR3 spans 17 amino acids. V was clipped by 5 bases and J by 0 bases; unmatched bases: 10. CDR3 loop: CASSIKTGTLSGNTIYF. The DNA for the CDR3 is TGTGCCAGCAGCATAAAGACAGGGACCCTCTCTGGAAACACCATATATTTT.

The chain has TRBV15 and TRBJ2-5; D is unresolved. V lost 5 bases, J lost 4 bases, and 8 bases lay in between. CDR3 size: 12 residues. Looked up from germline, CDR1 is LNHNV and CDR2 is YYDKDF (reference sequence). CDR3 nucleotide sequence: TGTGCCACCAGCGCCTTGAGAGAGACCCAGTACTTC. Protein sequence: CATSALRETQYF.

The rearrangement joins TRBV6-1 to TRBJ2-4, with a weak D call TRBD2 (5 bases). This CDR3 contains 14 residues. Trimming removed 5 bases at V and 9 bases at J, with 17 bases between. Germline V CDR1 and CDR2: MNHNS, SASEGT. DNA of the CDR3: TGTGCCAGCAGTACGACCCCACGGGGTACCATTCAGTACTTC. This encodes CASSTTPRGTIQYF.

This clone was recorded once. V is TRBV11-3 and J is TRBJ2-3, with D possibly matching TRBD1 (6 bases). Trimming stripped 5 bases from V and 0 bases from J, with 12 bases between. The CDR3 is 15 amino acids. Germline CDR1 and CDR2: SGHNT and YENEEA. The CDR3 DNA follows: TGTGCCAGCAGCAGTCAGGGGTCCAGCACAGATACGCAGTATTTT. This encodes CASSSQGSSTDTQYF.

The chain is built from TRBV5-1 and TRBJ2-7; 7 bases agree with TRBD1. CDR1 is SGHRS, CDR2 YFSETQ, per germline. The V gene end was trimmed by 6 bases and the J gene end by 6 bases; junction bases not matched to a gene: 12. This CDR3 comprises 14 residues. This CDR3 reads CASTPGTGAGEQYF. In DNA form, the CDR3 reads TGCGCCAGCACCCCAGGAACAGGGGCAGGCGAGCAGTACTTC.